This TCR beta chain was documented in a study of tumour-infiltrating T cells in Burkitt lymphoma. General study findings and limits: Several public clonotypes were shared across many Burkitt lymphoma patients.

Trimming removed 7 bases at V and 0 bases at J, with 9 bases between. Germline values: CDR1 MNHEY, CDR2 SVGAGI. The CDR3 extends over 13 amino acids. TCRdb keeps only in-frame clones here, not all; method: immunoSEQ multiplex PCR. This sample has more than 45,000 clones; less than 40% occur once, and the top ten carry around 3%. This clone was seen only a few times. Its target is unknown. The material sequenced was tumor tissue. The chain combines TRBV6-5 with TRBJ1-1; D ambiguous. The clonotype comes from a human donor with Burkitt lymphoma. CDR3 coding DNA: TGTGCCAGCACATTGGGGATGAACACTGAAGCTTTCTTT. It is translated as CASTLGMNTEAFF.